The source of this T cell receptor beta chain is a study of CDR3 diversity in severe acne. Via MiXCR, TCRdb re-called the PCR reads, giving one row per CDR3 protein. The data contain fewer than 100,000 distinct CDR3 sequences, 45% to 60% of them singletons. This clonotype came up many times. The CDR3 totals 14 residues. Germline values: CDR1 LNHDA, CDR2 SQIVND (reference sequence). V lost 3 bases and J lost 6, with 15 bases in between. The clonotype was recovered from a male donor in good health, without acne. This sequence joins TRBV19 and TRBJ2-7; D is perhaps TRBD1 (6 bases). Specimen: blood. The CDR3 coding sequence is TGTGCCAGTAGTATTAAACTACAGGGACGCGAGCAGTACTTC. Amino acids: CASSIKLQGREQYF.